This entry describes one T cell receptor (beta chain). This entry comes from a study of blood T cell repertoires in COVID-19. On the study more broadly: Samples of COVID-19 (acute and convalescent) were obtained from the United States, Italy and Spain.

There are 15 residues in the CDR3. Germline loops: CDR1 MNHNS, CDR2 SASEGT. With 3 bases clipped from V and 5 bases from J, the junction kept 8 bases outside the gene matches. Seattle's cohort entered during active infection and was followed longitudinally. Original data processing: Estimated nucleated cell counts came from reference gene primer amplification. Some clones are missing from TCRdb's copy, which holds only in-frame ones; the method was immunoSEQ multiplex PCR. D and trimming come from the DNA, and the V and J calls and clone size come from that table. The sample holds some 300,000 clones, roughly 89% seen once.

This sequence originates from a woman aged 25 to 39 with COVID-19, enrolled during active disease. The chain couples TRBV6-1 to TRBJ2-5, with 8 bases that match TRBD2. Sequenced sample: peripheral blood. The CDR3 region is CASSEDGGTRETQYF. The CDR3 coding sequence is TGTGCCAGCAGTGAGGATGGGGGGACTAGGGAGACCCAGTACTTC.